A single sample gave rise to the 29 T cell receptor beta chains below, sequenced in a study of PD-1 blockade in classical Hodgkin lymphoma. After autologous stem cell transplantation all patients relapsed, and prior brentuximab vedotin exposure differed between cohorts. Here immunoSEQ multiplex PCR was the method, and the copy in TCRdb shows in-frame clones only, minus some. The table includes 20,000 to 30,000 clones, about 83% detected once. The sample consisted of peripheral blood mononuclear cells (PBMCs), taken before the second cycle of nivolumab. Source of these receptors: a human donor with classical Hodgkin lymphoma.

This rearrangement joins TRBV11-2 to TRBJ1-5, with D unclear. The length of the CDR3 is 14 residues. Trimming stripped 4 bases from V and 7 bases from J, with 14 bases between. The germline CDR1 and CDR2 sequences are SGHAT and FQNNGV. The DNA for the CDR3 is TGTGCCAGCAGCTCAAACCCGAATGGGCAGCCCCAGCATTTT. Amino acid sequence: CASSSNPNGQPQHF.

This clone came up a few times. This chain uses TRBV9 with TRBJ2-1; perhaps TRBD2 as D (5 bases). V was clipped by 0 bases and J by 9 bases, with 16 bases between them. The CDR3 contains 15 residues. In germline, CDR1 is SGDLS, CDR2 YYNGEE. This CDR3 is CASSVALARVSEQFF. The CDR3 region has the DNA TGTGCCAGCAGCGTAGCTCTAGCCCGTGTGAGTGAGCAGTTCTTC. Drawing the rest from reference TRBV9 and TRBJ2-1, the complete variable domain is DSGVTQTPKHLITATGQRVTLRCSPRSGDLSVYWYQQSLDQGLQFLIQYYNGEERAKGNILERFSAQQFPDLHSELNLSSLELGDSALYFCASSVALARVSEQFFGPGTRLTVL.

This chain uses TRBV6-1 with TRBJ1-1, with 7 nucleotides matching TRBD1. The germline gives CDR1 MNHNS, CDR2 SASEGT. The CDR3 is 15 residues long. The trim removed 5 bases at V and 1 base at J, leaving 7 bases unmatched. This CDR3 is CASSPRTGGNTEAFF. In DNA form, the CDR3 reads TGTGCCAGCAGTCCAAGGACAGGCGGGAACACTGAAGCTTTCTTT.

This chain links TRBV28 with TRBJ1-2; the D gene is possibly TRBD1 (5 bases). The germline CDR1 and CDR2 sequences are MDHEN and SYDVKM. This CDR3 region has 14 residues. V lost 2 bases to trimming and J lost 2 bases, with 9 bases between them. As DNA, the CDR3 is TGTGCCAGCAGTTTACAGGGCGGCAACTATGGCTACACCTTC. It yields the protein CASSLQGGNYGYTF.

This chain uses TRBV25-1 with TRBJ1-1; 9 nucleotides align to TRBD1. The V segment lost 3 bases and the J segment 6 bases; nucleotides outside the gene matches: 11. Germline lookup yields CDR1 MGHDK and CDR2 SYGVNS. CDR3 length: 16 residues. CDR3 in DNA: TGTGCCAGCAGTGATCCATACAGGGGGCGCGCCTCTGAAGCTTTCTTT. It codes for CASSDPYRGRASEAFF.

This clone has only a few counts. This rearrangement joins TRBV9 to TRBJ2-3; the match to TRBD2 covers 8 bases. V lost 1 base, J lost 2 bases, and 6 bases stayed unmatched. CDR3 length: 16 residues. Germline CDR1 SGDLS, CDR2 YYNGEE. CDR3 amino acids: CASSVRASGFTDTQYF. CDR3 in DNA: TGTGCCAGCAGCGTAAGGGCTAGCGGGTTCACAGATACGCAGTATTTT.

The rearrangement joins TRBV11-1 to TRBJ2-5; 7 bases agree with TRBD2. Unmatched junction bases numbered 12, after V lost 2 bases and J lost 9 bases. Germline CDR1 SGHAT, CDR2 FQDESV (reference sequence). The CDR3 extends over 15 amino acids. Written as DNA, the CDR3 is TGTGCCAGCAGCTTACGCTTGACTTTGGGAGGGGCCCAGTACTTC. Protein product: CASSLRLTLGGAQYF.

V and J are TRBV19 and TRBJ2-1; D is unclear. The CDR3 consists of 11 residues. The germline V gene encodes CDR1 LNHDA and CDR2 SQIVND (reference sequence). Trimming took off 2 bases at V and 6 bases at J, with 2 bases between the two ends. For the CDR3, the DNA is TGTGCCAGTAGTATACGCAATGAGCAGTTCTTC. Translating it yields CASSIRNEQFF. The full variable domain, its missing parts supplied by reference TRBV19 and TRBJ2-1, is DGGITQSPKYLFRKEGQNVTLSCEQNLNHDAMYWYRQDPGQGLRLIYYSQIVNDFQKGDIAEGYSVSREKKESFPLTVTSAQKNPTAFYLCASSIRNEQFFGPGTRLTVL.

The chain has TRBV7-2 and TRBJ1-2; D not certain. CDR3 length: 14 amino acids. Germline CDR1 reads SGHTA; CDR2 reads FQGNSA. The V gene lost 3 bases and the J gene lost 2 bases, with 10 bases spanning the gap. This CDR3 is CASSLISTNYGYTF. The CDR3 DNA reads TGTGCCAGCAGCTTGATCTCAACGAACTATGGCTACACCTTC.

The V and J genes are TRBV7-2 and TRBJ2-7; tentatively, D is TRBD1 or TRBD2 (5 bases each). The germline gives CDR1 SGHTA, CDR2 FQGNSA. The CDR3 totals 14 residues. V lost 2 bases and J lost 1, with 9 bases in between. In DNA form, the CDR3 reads TGTGCCAGCAGCTTATGGGGGATGTCCTACGAGCAGTACTTC. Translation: CASSLWGMSYEQYF.

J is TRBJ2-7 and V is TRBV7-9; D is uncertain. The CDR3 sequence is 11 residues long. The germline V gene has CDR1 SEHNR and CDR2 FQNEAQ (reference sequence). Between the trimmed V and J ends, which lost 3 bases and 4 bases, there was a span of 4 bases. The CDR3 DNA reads TGTGCCAGCAGCTTCTCGTACGAGCAGTACTTC. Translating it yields CASSFSYEQYF. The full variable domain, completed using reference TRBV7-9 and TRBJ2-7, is DTGVSQNPRHKITKRGQNVTFRCDPISEHNRLYWYRQTLGQGPEFLTYFQNEAQLEKSRLLSDRFSAERPKGSFSTLEIQRTEQGDSAMYLCASSFSYEQYFGPGTRLTVT.

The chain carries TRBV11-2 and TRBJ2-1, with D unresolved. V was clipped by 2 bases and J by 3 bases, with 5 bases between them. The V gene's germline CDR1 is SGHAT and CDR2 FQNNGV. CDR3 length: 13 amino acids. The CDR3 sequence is CASSLSIYNEQFF. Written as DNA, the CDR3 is TGTGCCAGCAGCTTATCGATCTACAATGAGCAGTTCTTC.

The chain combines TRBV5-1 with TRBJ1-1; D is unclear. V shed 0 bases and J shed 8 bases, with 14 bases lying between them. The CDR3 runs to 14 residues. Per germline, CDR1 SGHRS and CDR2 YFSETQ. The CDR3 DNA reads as TGCGCCAGCAGCTTGGCCATGTTCACGGGAGAAGCTTTCTTT. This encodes CASSLAMFTGEAFF.

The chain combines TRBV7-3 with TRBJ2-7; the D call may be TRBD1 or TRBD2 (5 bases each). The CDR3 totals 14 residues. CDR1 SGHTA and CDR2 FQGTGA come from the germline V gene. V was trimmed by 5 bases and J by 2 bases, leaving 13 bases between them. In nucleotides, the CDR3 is TGTGCCAGCAGCCCAGGGACGGACCCCTACGAGCAGTACTTC. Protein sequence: CASSPGTDPYEQYF.

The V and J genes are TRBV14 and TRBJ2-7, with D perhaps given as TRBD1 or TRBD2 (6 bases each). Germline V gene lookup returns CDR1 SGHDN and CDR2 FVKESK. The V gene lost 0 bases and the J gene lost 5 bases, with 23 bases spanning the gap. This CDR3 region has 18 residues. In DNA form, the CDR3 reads TGTGCCAGCAGCCAAGATGGATGGTTGGAGGGGGTGGCACACGAGCAGTACTTC. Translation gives CASSQDGWLEGVAHEQYF.

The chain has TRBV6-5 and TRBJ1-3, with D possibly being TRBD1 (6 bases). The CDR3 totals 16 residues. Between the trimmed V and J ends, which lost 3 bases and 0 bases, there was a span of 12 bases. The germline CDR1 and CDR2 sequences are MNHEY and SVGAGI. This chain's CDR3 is CASSYQGYFSGNTIYF. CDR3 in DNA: TGTGCCAGCAGTTATCAGGGGTACTTCTCTGGAAACACCATATATTTT.

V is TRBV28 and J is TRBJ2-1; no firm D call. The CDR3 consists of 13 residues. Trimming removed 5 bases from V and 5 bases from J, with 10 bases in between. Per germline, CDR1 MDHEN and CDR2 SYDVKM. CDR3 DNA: TGTGCCAGCAGTCCCGATCGCAACAATGAGCAGTTCTTC. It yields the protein CASSPDRNNEQFF.

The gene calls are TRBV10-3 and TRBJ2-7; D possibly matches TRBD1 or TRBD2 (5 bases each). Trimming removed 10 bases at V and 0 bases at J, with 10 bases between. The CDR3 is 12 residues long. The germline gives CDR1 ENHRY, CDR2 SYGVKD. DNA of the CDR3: TGTGCCACCGGGGACGGCTCCTACGAGCAGTACTTC. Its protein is CATGDGSYEQYF.

CDR3 protein: CASSSLAGSGGHNEQFF. For the CDR3, the DNA is TGTGCCAGTAGTAGCCTAGCGGGGTCTGGGGGTCACAATGAGCAGTTCTTC. The chain links TRBV19 to TRBJ2-1, with 9 bases matching TRBD2. Germline V gene sequence: CDR1 LNHDA, CDR2 SQIVND (reference sequence). V lost 4 bases to trimming and J lost 5 bases; unmatched junction nucleotides: 12. The CDR3 consists of 17 residues.

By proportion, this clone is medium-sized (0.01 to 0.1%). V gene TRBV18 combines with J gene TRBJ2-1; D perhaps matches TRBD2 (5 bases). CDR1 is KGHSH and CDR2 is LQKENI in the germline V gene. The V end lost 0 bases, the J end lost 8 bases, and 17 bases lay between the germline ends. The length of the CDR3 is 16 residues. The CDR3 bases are TGTGCCAGCTCACCACCCAACGGGAAGGATTTTCATGAGCAGTTCTTC. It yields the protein CASSPPNGKDFHEQFF. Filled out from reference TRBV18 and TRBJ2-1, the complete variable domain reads NAGVMQNPRHLVRRRGQEARLRCSPMKGHSHVYWYRQLPEEGLKFMVYLQKENIIDESGMPKERFSAEFPKEGPSILRIQQVVRGDSAAYFCASSPPNGKDFHEQFFGPGTRLTVL.

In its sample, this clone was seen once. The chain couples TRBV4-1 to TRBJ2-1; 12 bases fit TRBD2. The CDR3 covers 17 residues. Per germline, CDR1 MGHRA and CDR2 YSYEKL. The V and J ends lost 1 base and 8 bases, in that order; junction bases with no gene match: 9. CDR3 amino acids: CASSQARMGLAGHEQFF. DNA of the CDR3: TGCGCCAGCAGCCAAGCCAGGATGGGACTAGCGGGTCATGAGCAGTTCTTC.

CDR3 region: CASSSGLWSNQPQHF. CDR3 bases: TGTGCCAGCAGCTCAGGGTTATGGAGCAATCAGCCCCAGCATTTT. The chain recombines TRBV5-6 with TRBJ1-5; the D gene is possibly TRBD1 (5 bases). Trimming took 3 bases from V and 1 from J, leaving 11 bases between them. Germline V lookup: CDR1 SGHDT, CDR2 YYEEEE. The CDR3 has 15 residues.

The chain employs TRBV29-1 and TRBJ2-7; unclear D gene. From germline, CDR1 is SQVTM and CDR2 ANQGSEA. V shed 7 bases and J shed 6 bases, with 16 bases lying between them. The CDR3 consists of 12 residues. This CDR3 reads CSASLLWGEQYF. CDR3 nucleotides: TGCAGCGCTTCGTTGCTCTGGGGCGAGCAGTACTTC.

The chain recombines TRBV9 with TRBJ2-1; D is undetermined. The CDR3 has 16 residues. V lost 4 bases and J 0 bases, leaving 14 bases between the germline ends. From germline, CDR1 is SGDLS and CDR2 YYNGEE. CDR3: CASSPVGSSSYNEQFF. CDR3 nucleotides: TGTGCCAGCAGCCCCGTGGGCAGTAGCTCCTACAATGAGCAGTTCTTC.

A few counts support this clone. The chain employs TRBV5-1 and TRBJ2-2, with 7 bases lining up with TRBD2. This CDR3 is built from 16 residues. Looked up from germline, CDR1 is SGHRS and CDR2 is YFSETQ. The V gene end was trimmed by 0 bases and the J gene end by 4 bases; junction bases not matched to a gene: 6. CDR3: CASSLEWLAGTGELFF. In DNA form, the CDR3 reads TGCGCCAGCAGCTTGGAATGGTTAGCGGGCACCGGGGAGCTGTTTTTT. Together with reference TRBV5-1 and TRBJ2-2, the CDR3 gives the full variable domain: KAGVTQTPRYLIKTRGQQVTLSCSPISGHRSVSWYQQTPGQGLQFLFEYFSETQRNKGNFPGRFSGRQFSNSRSEMNVSTLELGDSALYLCASSLEWLAGTGELFFGEGSRLTVL.

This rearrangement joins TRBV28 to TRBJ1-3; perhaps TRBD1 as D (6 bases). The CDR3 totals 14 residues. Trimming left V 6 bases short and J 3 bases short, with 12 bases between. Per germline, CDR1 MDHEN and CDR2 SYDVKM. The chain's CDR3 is CASSRTGYGNTIYF. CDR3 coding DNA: TGTGCCAGCAGCCGTACAGGGTATGGAAACACCATATATTTT.

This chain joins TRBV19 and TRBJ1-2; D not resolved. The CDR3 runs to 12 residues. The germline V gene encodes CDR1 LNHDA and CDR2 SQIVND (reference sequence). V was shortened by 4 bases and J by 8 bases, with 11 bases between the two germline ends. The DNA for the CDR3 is TGTGCCAGTAGTACCTGGAGCGTGGGCTACACCTTC. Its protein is CASSTWSVGYTF.

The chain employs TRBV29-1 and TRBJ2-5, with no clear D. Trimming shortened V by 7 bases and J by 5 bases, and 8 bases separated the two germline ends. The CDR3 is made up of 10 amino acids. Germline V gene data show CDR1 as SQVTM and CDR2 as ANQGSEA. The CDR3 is CSAKLETQYF. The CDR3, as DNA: TGCAGCGCAAAACTGGAGACCCAGTACTTC.

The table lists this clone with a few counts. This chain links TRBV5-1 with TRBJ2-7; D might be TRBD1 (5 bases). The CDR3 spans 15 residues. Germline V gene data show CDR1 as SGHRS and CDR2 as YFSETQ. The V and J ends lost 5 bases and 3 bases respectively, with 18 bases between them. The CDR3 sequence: CASRTNAGPNYEQYF. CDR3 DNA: TGCGCCAGCAGGACCAACGCAGGGCCCAACTACGAGCAGTACTTC.